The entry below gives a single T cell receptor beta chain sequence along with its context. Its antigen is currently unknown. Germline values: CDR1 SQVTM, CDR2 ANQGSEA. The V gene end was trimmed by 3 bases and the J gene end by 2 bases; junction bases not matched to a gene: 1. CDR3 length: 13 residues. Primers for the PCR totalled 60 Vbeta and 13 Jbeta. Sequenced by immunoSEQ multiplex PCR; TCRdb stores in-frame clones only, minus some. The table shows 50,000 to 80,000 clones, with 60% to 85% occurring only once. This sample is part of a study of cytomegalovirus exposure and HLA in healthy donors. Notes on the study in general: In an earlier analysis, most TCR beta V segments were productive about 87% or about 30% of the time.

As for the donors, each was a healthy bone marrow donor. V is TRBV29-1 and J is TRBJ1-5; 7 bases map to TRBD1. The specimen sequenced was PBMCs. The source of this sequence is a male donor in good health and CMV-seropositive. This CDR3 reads CSVDTGGNQPQHF. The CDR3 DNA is TGCAGCGTTGATACAGGGGGCAATCAGCCCCAGCATTTT. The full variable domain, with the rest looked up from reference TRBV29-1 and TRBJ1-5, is SAVISQKPSRDICQRGTSLTIQCQVDSQVTMMFWYRQQPGQSLTLIATANQGSEATYESGFVIDKFPISRPNLTFSTLTVSNMSPEDSSIYLCSVDTGGNQPQHFGDGTRLSIL.